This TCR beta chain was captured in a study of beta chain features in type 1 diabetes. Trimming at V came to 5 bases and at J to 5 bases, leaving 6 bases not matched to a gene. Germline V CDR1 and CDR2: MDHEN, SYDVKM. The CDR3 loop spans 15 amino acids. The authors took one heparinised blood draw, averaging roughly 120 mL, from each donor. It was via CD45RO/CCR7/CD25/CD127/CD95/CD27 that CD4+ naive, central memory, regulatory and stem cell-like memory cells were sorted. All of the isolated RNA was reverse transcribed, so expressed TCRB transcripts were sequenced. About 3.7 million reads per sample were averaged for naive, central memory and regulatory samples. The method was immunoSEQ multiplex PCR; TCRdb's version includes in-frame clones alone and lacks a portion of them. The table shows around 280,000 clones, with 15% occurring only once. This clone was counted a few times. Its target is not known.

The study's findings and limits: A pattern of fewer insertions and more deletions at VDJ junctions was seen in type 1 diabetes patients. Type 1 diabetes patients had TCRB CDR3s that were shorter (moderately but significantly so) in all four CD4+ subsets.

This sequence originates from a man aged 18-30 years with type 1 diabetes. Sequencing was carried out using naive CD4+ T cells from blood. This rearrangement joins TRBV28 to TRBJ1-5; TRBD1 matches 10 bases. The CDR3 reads CASSGTGAGDQPQHF. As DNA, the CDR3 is TGTGCCAGCAGTGGGACAGGGGCTGGGGATCAGCCCCAGCATTTT.